The 27 T cell receptor beta chains below come from one sample, sequenced in a study of a mutant IDH1 vaccine in newly diagnosed glioma. Data came from immunoSEQ multiplex PCR; TCRdb stores just in-frame clones and leaves some out. There are fewer than 70,000 clones in the sample; around 83% occur only once, and 3.5% to 4.5% lies in the top ten. Time point given: week 47, end of study. Topical imiquimod was applied with each vaccine dose, which held 300 ug of mutant IDH1 20-mer peptide. The antigens of these receptors remain unknown. The source material was PBMCs, sampled from a glioma patient whose treatment included an IDH1 peptide vaccine. These receptors came from a man aged 25 to 40 with glioma.

The chain is built from TRBV20-1 and TRBJ2-3; D call uncertain. V gave up 3 bases and J gave up 4 bases, with 5 bases separating them. The germline V gene encodes CDR1 DFQATT and CDR2 SNEGSKA (reference sequence). The CDR3 sequence is 11 residues long. DNA for the CDR3: TGCAGTGCTAGTTCCCCAGATACGCAGTATTTT. Encoded protein: CSASSPDTQYF.

The chain has TRBV25-1 and TRBJ2-4; no clear D. Germline lookup yields CDR1 MGHDK and CDR2 SYGVNS. The V gene lost 7 bases and the J gene lost 7 bases, with 8 bases spanning the gap. The CDR3 runs 11 residues. The CDR3 DNA reads TGTGCCAGCACTGACACGAACATTCAGTACTTC. Protein sequence: CASTDTNIQYF.

This rearrangement joins TRBV10-1 to TRBJ2-4, with D maybe TRBD1 (6 bases). Trimming removed 0 bases from V and 0 bases from J, with 12 bases in between. Germline-derived CDR1 and CDR2 are WNHNN and SYGVQD (reference sequence). The CDR3 loop spans 17 amino acids. CDR3 loop: CASSESTGHLAKNIQYF. CDR3 DNA sequence: TGCGCCAGCAGTGAGTCGACGGGACACTTAGCCAAAAACATTCAGTACTTC.

There are a few counts of this clone. The chain links TRBV29-1 to TRBJ1-1; no clear D. Germline V gene sequence: CDR1 SQVTM, CDR2 ANQGSEA. V shed 6 bases and J shed 1 base, with 9 bases lying between them. The CDR3 runs 12 residues. CDR3 sequence reads: CSVDSGNTEAFF. The CDR3 nucleotides are TGCAGCGTCGATTCAGGGAACACTGAAGCTTTCTTT.

V gene TRBV6-5 combines with J gene TRBJ1-2; D is perhaps TRBD1 (5 bases). Germline V gives CDR1 MNHEY, CDR2 SVGAGI. The ends were cut back, 1 base at V and 4 bases at J, with 13 bases in the middle. This CDR3 contains 15 residues. The CDR3 spells CASSYYGTEIYGYTF. CDR3 coding DNA: TGTGCCAGCAGTTACTACGGGACGGAGATCTATGGCTACACCTTC.

The chain is built from TRBV11-2 and TRBJ2-1; TRBD2 aligns across 15 bases. From germline, CDR1 is SGHAT and CDR2 FQNNGV. The junction had 8 bases not matched to a gene; V was cut back by 3 bases and J by 2 bases. The CDR3 length is 19 residues. The DNA of the CDR3 is TGTGCCAGCAGCTTTTCCTCGGGACTAGCGGGGGGACCCTACAATGAGCAGTTCTTC. It is translated as CASSFSSGLAGGPYNEQFF.

The chain carries TRBV9 and TRBJ1-1, with 7 bases aligning to TRBD1. V shed 0 bases and J 2 bases; nucleotides not matched to a gene: 4. Germline V gives CDR1 SGDLS, CDR2 YYNGEE. The CDR3 extends over 15 amino acids. The CDR3 region is CASSVGQGVNTEAFF. CDR3 nucleotides: TGTGCCAGCAGCGTAGGTCAGGGGGTTAACACTGAAGCTTTCTTT.

V and J are TRBV9 and TRBJ2-1; D remains unclear. The CDR3 consists of 12 residues. V shed 0 bases and J shed 8 bases, with 6 bases lying between them. Per germline, CDR1 SGDLS and CDR2 YYNGEE. CDR3 amino acids: CASSVGLDEQFF. CDR3 nucleotides: TGTGCCAGCAGCGTAGGCCTGGATGAGCAGTTCTTC.

The chain recombines TRBV27 with TRBJ1-2; no reliable D call. CDR1 is MNHEY and CDR2 is SMNVEV in the germline V gene (reference sequence). The CDR3 length is 13 residues. V lost 4 bases, J lost 4 bases, and 10 bases lay in between. CDR3 in amino acids: CASSSMASYGYTF. The CDR3 DNA is TGTGCCAGCAGTTCGATGGCCTCCTATGGCTACACCTTC.

The V gene is TRBV10-1, the J gene TRBJ2-7, with TRBD2 matching over 9 bases. This CDR3 has 15 residues. The germline V gene encodes CDR1 WNHNN and CDR2 SYGVQD (reference sequence). V shed 8 bases, J shed 6 bases, and the junction held 14 bases outside the gene matches. The CDR3 here is CASRGSSGASGEQYF. The CDR3, as DNA: TGCGCCAGCCGCGGTTCTAGCGGGGCCTCGGGCGAGCAGTACTTC.

This clone has only one observation. This chain connects TRBV7-9 to TRBJ1-5; TRBD1 agrees at 7 bases. The CDR3 is 15 residues long. J was trimmed by 7 bases and V by 1 base; bases with no gene match: 7. Germline loops: CDR1 SEHNR, CDR2 FQNEAQ (reference sequence). Here the CDR3 DNA reads TGTGCCAGCAGCTTAGATCGAGGGGGCGGACAGCCCCAGCATTTT. Translation: CASSLDRGGGQPQHF.

The V call is TRBV11-1, the J call TRBJ2-3; TRBD1 is a possible D gene (6 bases). V was cut by 5 bases and J by 6 bases, with 15 bases left in between. CDR3 length: 14 amino acids. Germline values: CDR1 SGHAT, CDR2 FQDESV (reference sequence). The CDR3 DNA follows: TGTGCCAGCAGCCCCCGTACAGGGTCCGATACGCAGTATTTT. Translation gives CASSPRTGSDTQYF.

The chain uses TRBV7-9 and TRBJ1-2, with TRBD1 matching over 11 bases. After removal of 8 bases from V and 6 bases from J, the junction contained 8 bases not matched to a gene. Germline lookup yields CDR1 SEHNR and CDR2 FQNEAQ (reference sequence). The length of the CDR3 is 14 residues. CDR3 nucleotides: TGTGCCAGCGGATGGACAGGGGGCGCCGATGGCTACACCTTC. Its protein is CASGWTGGADGYTF.

This clone was observed once. The chain recombines TRBV2 with TRBJ1-2; weak D call: TRBD1 (5 bases). The CDR3 has 14 amino acids. The V end lost 7 bases, the J end lost 4 bases, and 16 bases lay between the germline ends. Germline-derived CDR1 and CDR2 are SNHLY and FYNNEI. The CDR3 bases are TGTGCCAGCAAGGGGCGGGGACGTGGCTATGGCTACACCTTC. This codes for CASKGRGRGYGYTF.

This rearrangement joins TRBV7-6 to TRBJ2-5, with 14 bases aligning to TRBD2. The CDR3 is 16 residues long. Trimming cost V 7 bases and J 5 bases; bases outside gene matches: 9. The V gene's germline CDR1 is SGHVS and CDR2 FNYEAQ. The CDR3 DNA reads as TGTGCCAGCACCGGACTAGCGGGGGGTTTTGGGGAGACCCAGTACTTC. As protein: CASTGLAGGFGETQYF.

This chain joins TRBV27 and TRBJ1-6, with D tentatively TRBD1 (6 bases). Germline-derived CDR1 and CDR2 are MNHEY and SMNVEV (reference sequence). Trimming pared 5 bases from V and 10 bases from J, leaving 21 bases between. The CDR3 is made up of 16 amino acids. The CDR3 DNA is TGTGCCAGCAGTCCCCGGGCCCAGGGGTTTCGGTCACCCCTCCACTTT. It yields the protein CASSPRAQGFRSPLHF.

This clone turned up a few times. The chain employs TRBV7-2 and TRBJ1-5; 7 bases are shared with TRBD1. CDR3 length: 16 residues. Germline lookup yields CDR1 SGHTA and CDR2 FQGNSA. V shed 1 base, J shed 1 base, and the junction held 4 bases outside the gene matches. This CDR3 reads CASSLVAGGSNQPQHF. CDR3 coding DNA: TGTGCCAGCAGCTTAGTGGCAGGGGGAAGCAATCAGCCCCAGCATTTT.

This chain uses TRBV30 with TRBJ2-1; no firm D call. Germline lookup yields CDR1 GTSNPN and CDR2 SVGIG (reference sequence). This CDR3 has 17 residues. Trimming took 2 bases from V and 0 from J, leaving 17 bases between them. This CDR3 reads CAWSPYWARLSYNEQFF. CDR3 nucleotide sequence: TGTGCCTGGAGTCCCTACTGGGCAAGACTCTCCTACAATGAGCAGTTCTTC.

The chain recombines TRBV18 with TRBJ1-1; D gene unclear. The CDR3 is 13 amino acids. Trimming pared 1 base from V and 8 bases from J, leaving 11 bases between. CDR1 KGHSH and CDR2 LQKENI come from the germline V gene. The CDR3 sequence is CASSPQPRLEAFF. Written as DNA, the CDR3 is TGTGCCAGCTCACCACAACCCAGATTAGAAGCTTTCTTT.

Only a few counts were recorded for this clone. This chain joins TRBV7-9 and TRBJ1-5; D remains ambiguous. CDR3 length equals 14 residues. Germline values: CDR1 SEHNR, CDR2 FQNEAQ (reference sequence). V gave up 3 bases and J gave up 11 bases, with 17 bases separating them. In nucleotides, the CDR3 is TGTGCCAGCAGCTTGTCAGCGGGCAGCTCGGCCCAGCATTTT. Its protein is CASSLSAGSSAQHF.

The chain uses TRBV14 and TRBJ2-5; TRBD1 agrees at 7 bases. J was trimmed by 5 bases and V by 2 bases; bases with no gene match: 8. The CDR3 covers 15 residues. The germline gives CDR1 SGHDN, CDR2 FVKESK. CDR3 sequence reads: CASSQLAGGAETQYF. The CDR3 region has the DNA TGTGCCAGCAGCCAATTGGCAGGGGGTGCGGAGACCCAGTACTTC.

The J gene is TRBJ2-1, the V gene TRBV2, with TRBD1 as a possible D gene (6 bases). Trimming stripped 3 bases from V and 8 bases from J, with 8 bases between. Germline CDR1 is SNHLY and CDR2 is FYNNEI. This CDR3 has 12 amino acids. Here the CDR3 DNA reads TGTGCCAGCAGTGACCAGGGGTATGAGCAGTTCTTC. This codes for CASSDQGYEQFF.

This chain uses TRBV30 with TRBJ2-3; D gene unclear. Per germline, CDR1 GTSNPN and CDR2 SVGIG (reference sequence). The V end lost 2 bases, the J end lost 4 bases, and 10 bases lay between the germline ends. This CDR3 spans 13 amino acids. CDR3 nucleotides: TGTGCCTGGAGTCGTGGCGGTTCAGATACGCAGTATTTT. Its protein product is CAWSRGGSDTQYF.

The chain joins TRBV18 to TRBJ2-5; D ambiguous. The CDR3 extends over 12 amino acids. V lost 8 bases and J 4 bases, leaving 11 bases between the germline ends. Germline assignment: CDR1 KGHSH and CDR2 LQKENI. CDR3 in DNA: TGTGCCAGCACTTATGAGCGAGAGACCCAGTACTTC. Its translation is CASTYERETQYF.

The genes are TRBV7-2 and TRBJ2-1; TRBD1 agrees at 9 bases. The CDR3 contains 15 residues. With 6 bases clipped from V and 2 bases from J, the junction kept 5 bases outside the gene matches. Germline CDR1 is SGHTA and CDR2 is FQGNSA. Here the CDR3 DNA reads TGTGCCAGCAGTCGACAGGGGGTCCCCTACAATGAGCAGTTCTTC. Amino acids: CASSRQGVPYNEQFF. The variable domain in full, completed from reference TRBV7-2 and TRBJ2-1, reads GAGVSQSPSNKVTEKGKDVELRCDPISGHTALYWYRQSLGQGLEFLIYFQGNSAPDKSGLPSDRFSAERTGGSVSTLTIQRTQQEDSAVYLCASSRQGVPYNEQFFGPGTRLTVL.

This chain links TRBV2 with TRBJ1-4; TRBD1 aligns across 9 bases. The CDR3 extends over 16 amino acids. The V gene end was trimmed by 7 bases and the J gene end by 8 bases; junction bases not matched to a gene: 14. Germline CDR1 is SNHLY and CDR2 is FYNNEI. The CDR3 loop is CASNSRDRAREEKLFF. The CDR3 DNA follows: TGTGCCAGCAATTCCCGGGACAGGGCACGGGAGGAAAAACTGTTTTTT.

This chain's CDR3 is CARSEGQGLEPLHF. As DNA, the CDR3 is TGTGCCCGTTCGGAGGGACAGGGGCTTGAACCCCTCCACTTT. The genes are TRBV30 and TRBJ1-6; 10 positions match TRBD1. J was trimmed by 12 bases and V by 8 bases; bases with no gene match: 13. Germline CDR1 and CDR2: GTSNPN and SVGIG (reference sequence). The CDR3 totals 14 residues.